This entry concerns a single T cell receptor (beta chain). V lost 4 bases and J lost 4; bases outside the gene matches: 6. This CDR3 is built from 15 residues. Germline V gene lookup returns CDR1 MNHEY and CDR2 SVGAGI. This record comes from a study of cytomegalovirus exposure and HLA in healthy donors. The PCR ran on 60 Vbeta and 13 Jbeta primers. Some clones are missing from TCRdb's copy, which holds only in-frame ones; the method was immunoSEQ multiplex PCR. The sample comprises 200,000 or so clones, about 80% of which are singletons, and approximately 2.4% rests with the top ten. This rearrangement joins TRBV6-5 to TRBJ2-7; 11 nucleotides align to TRBD1. The specimen sequenced was PBMCs. The clonotype comes from a woman aged 50 to 65 in good health and CMV-seropositive. This CDR3 is CASSSWTGGGYEQYF. DNA of the CDR3: TGTGCCAGCAGTTCCTGGACAGGGGGCGGATACGAGCAGTACTTC.